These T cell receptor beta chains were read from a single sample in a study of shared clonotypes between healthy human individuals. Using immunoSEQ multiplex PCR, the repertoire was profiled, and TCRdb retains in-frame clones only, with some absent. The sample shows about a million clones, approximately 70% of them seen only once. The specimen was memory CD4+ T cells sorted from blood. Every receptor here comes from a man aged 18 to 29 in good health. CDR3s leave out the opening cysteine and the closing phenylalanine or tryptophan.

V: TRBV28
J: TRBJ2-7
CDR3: ASSSRDRGSNEQY

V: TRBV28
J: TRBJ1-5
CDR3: ASIRGLSNQPQH

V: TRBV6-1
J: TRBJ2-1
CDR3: ASRLTSVGGDEQF

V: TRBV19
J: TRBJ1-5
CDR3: ASSAGQGTYSNQPQH

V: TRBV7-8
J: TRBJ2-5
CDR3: ASSLDGIPQETQY

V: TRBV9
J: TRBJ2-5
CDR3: ASSVRGFQETQY

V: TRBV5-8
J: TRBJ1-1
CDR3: ASSLWALNTEAF

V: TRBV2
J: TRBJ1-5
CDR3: ASSGQGLSNQPQH

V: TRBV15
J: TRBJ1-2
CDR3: ATSRTGSNYGYT

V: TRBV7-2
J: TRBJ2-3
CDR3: ASSLNRGYSTDTQY

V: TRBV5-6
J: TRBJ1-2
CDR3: ASSLPRDSWYGYT

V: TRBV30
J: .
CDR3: AWRTGGSYEQY

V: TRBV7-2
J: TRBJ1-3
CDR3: ASSLIRGSGNTIY

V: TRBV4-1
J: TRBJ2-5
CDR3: ASSQGISGQGAGETQY

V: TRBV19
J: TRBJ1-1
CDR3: ASKYTEAF

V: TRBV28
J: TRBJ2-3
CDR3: ATHYSGLSKDTQY

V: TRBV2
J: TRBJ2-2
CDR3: ASAVGREGQAGELF

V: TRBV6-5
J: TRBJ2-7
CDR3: ASSRDRGYEQY

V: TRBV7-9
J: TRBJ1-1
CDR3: ASILYGPNTEAF

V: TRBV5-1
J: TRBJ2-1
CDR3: ASSFVLAGNEQF

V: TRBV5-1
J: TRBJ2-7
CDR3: ASSLDGSPYEQY

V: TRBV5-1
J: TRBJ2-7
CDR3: ASSLAPTGLLEEQY

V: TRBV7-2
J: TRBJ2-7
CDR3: ASTLGASYEQY

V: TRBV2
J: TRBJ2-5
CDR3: ATSWGKQETQY

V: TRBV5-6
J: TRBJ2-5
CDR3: ASSSLSEETQY

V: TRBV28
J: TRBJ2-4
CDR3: ASSGRDIQY

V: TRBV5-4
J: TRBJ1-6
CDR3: ASSPGGGVGNSPLH

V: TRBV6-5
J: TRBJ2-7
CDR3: ASSYSGTGFYEQY

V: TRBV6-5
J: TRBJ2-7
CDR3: ASSYSGQGKGEQY

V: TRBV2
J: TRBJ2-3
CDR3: ASRGQGASTDTQY

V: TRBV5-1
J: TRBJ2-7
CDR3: ASSLRGTPPYEQY

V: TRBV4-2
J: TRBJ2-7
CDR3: ASSQAGQGAHEQY

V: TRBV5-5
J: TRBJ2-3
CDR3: ASSLSLARYTDTQY

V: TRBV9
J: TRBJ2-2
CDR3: ASSPTSGGAHDTGELF

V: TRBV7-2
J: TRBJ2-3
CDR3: ASSPGGLSTDTQY

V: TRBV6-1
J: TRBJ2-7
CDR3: ASSEFPTGTSGTYEQY

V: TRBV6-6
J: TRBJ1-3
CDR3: ASSQYTGNTIY

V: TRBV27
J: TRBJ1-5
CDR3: ASSYIGHNQPQH

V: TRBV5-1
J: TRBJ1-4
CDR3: ASSPGLGDGEKLF

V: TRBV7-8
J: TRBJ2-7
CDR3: ASSLDGSYYRYEQY

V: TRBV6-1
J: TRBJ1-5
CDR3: ASSDSRSNQPQH

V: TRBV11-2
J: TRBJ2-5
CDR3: ASSPGSALQETQY

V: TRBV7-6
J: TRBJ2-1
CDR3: ASSLRLTTYNEQF

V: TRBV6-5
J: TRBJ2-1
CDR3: ASSQGTITEQF

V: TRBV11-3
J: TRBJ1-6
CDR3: AIIPRGVGNSPLH

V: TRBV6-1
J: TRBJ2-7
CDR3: ASNSGGYTYEQY

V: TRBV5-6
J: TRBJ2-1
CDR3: ASSPQGGNNEQF

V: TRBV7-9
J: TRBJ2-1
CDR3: ASSLAALEHEQF

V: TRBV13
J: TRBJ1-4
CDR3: ASSLSSRSNEKLF

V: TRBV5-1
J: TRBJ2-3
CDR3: ASSMGLAINTDTQY

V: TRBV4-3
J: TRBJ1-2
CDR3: ASSQDLAAPNYGYT

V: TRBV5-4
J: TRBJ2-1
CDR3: ASSKPGQSNNEQF

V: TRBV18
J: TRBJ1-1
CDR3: ASSRTGNTEAF

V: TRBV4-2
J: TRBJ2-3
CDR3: ASSQTAGKVDTQY

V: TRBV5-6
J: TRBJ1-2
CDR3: ASSLETTSTYGYT

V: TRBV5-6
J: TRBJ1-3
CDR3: ASSLAVFGYSGNTIY

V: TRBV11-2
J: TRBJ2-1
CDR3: ASTDARGGRDNEQF

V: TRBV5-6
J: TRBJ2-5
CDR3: ASSGQRQETQY